Listed below are T cell receptor beta chains from one sample, sequenced in a study of glioma-infiltrating T cells. TCRdb recomputed calls from the multiplex PCR reads with MiXCR, one row per CDR3 protein. This sample has approximately 20,000 distinct CDR3 sequences, with around 23% found just once. Sequencing was carried out using glioma tissue, nonneoplastic brain tissue, or PBMCs (not recorded which). The receptors originated from a human donor with low-grade glioma or glioblastoma, undergoing nonglioma brain surgery, or in good health (not recorded which). The CDR3 runs from the conserved cysteine through the conserved F or W. The D gene is left open where the match is weak. Some rows mark clone size as missing; the rest say once, few, many or name a class of expanded clone.

V gene: TRBV20-1; D gene: TRBD1; clone size: many; J gene: TRBJ2-7; CDR3 DNA: TGCAGTGCTGCTCGGGACAGGGTCCCCTACGAGCAGTACTTC; CDR3 protein: CSAARDRVPYEQYF
V gene: TRBV2; D gene: NA; clone size: many; J gene: TRBJ1-1; CDR3 DNA: TGTGCCAGCAAGAGGGATAGGGGGTTAGGCGAAGCTTTCTTT; CDR3 protein: CASKRDRGLGEAFF
V gene: TRBV7-8; D gene: NA; clone size: many; J gene: TRBJ1-3; CDR3 DNA: TGTGCCAGCAGCCCGGATATGGGGAACACCATATATTTT; CDR3 protein: CASSPDMGNTIYF
V gene: TRBV29-1; D gene: NA; clone size: NA; J gene: TRBJ2-3; CDR3 DNA: TGCAGCAAGAGGGAGGGCACAGATACGCAGTATTTT; CDR3 protein: CSKREGTDTQYF
V gene: TRBV7-9; D gene: NA; clone size: many; J gene: TRBJ2-1; CDR3 DNA: TGTGCCAGCAGCTTTATCGAGGGAACCCCAAGTGAGCAGTTCTTC; CDR3 protein: CASSFIEGTPSEQFF
V gene: TRBV4-2; D gene: NA; clone size: many; J gene: TRBJ1-6; CDR3 DNA: TGTGCCAGCAGCCAAGCATATAATTCACCCCTCCACTTT; CDR3 protein: CASSQAYNSPLHF
V gene: TRBV27; D gene: NA; clone size: medium-sized; J gene: TRBJ2-3; CDR3 DNA: TGTGCCAGCAGGACCGTGGCAGATACGCAGTATTTT; CDR3 protein: CASRTVADTQYF
V gene: TRBV6-1; D gene: NA; clone size: many; J gene: TRBJ1-2; CDR3 DNA: TGTGCCAGCAGCCTAGAGGGCAACTATGGCTACACCTTC; CDR3 protein: CASSLEGNYGYTF
V gene: TRBV28; D gene: NA; clone size: many; J gene: TRBJ1-2; CDR3 DNA: TGTGCCAGCAGTTTGAGACAGAACTATGGCTACACCTTC; CDR3 protein: CASSLRQNYGYTF
V gene: TRBV19; D gene: TRBD1; clone size: few; J gene: TRBJ1-2; CDR3 DNA: TGTGCCAGTAGCGCCCCGGACGGACAGGGCTATGGCTACACCTTC; CDR3 protein: CASSAPDGQGYGYTF
V gene: TRBV27; D gene: TRBD2; clone size: many; J gene: TRBJ2-3; CDR3 DNA: TGTGCCAGCAGCGGCCTAGCGGGGGGCCTAGATACGCAGTATTTT; CDR3 protein: CASSGLAGGLDTQYF